The 15 T cell receptor beta chains given below trace back to one sample, sequenced in a study of shared clonotypes between healthy human individuals. Sequencing used immunoSEQ multiplex PCR; TCRdb keeps in-frame clones, though not all of them. The top ten hold around 2% of the sample, which has 550,000 to 700,000 clones, around 78% seen once. The sequenced material came from memory CD4+ T cells sorted from blood. Subset denoted: CD45RA-negative fraction. The receptors originated from a woman between 25 and 40 years old in good health.

The J gene is TRBJ1-5, the V gene TRBV6-1; TRBD1 is a possible D gene (5 bases). Trimming stripped 4 bases from V and 6 bases from J, with 16 bases between. The CDR3 totals 15 residues. The V gene's germline CDR1 is MNHNS and CDR2 SASEGT. The CDR3 DNA reads as TGTGCCAGCAGTGGGGGGGGTTCCCTTAGTCAGCCCCAGCATTTT. This sequence encodes CASSGGGSLSQPQHF.

This clone has just a few counts. The chain couples TRBV14 to TRBJ2-1, with a tentative D call TRBD2 (6 bases). Germline CDR1 reads SGHDN; CDR2 reads FVKESK. Trimming cost V 1 base and J 3 bases, with 13 bases left between them. The CDR3 sequence is 16 residues long. This chain's CDR3 is CASSQAVSGLYNEQFF. The DNA of the CDR3 is TGTGCCAGCAGCCAAGCGGTTAGCGGCCTCTACAATGAGCAGTTCTTC.

The chain uses TRBV27 and TRBJ2-2; TRBD2 aligns across 8 bases. The V segment lost 8 bases and the J segment 8 bases; nucleotides outside the gene matches: 1. CDR3 length: 11 residues. Per germline, CDR1 MNHEY and CDR2 SMNVEV (reference sequence). For the CDR3, the DNA is TGTGCCAGCCGGGGGGGAGGGGAGCTGTTTTTT. Protein sequence: CASRGGGELFF.

This rearrangement joins TRBV7-6 to TRBJ2-1, with 11 bases aligning to TRBD1. Germline CDR1 is SGHVS and CDR2 is FNYEAQ. The trim removed 5 bases at V and 7 bases at J, leaving 7 bases unmatched. The CDR3 length is 15 residues. CDR3 DNA: TGTGCCAGCAGCGGCCCGGGACAGGGGGTTAATGAGCAGTTCTTC. Its translation: CASSGPGQGVNEQFF.

V is TRBV6-6 and J is TRBJ2-7; D is uncertain. The CDR3 extends over 15 amino acids. The V end was cut by 5 bases, the J end by 0 bases, with 14 bases between. Germline lookup yields CDR1 MNHNY and CDR2 SVGAGI (reference sequence). CDR3 sequence reads: CASSGSSQSSYEQYF. In DNA form, the CDR3 reads TGTGCCAGCAGTGGATCCTCCCAAAGCTCCTACGAGCAGTACTTC.

V is TRBV6-1 and J is TRBJ2-5; a possible D gene is TRBD1 (5 bases). The J call may be in error: the DNA end matches TRBJ2-7 better. The germline V gene has CDR1 MNHNS and CDR2 SASEGT. The CDR3 contains 14 residues. In DNA, the CDR3 is TGTGCCAGCAGGGCGGCAGGGTCCGGGCGCGAGCAGTACTTC. Translated: CASRAAGSGREQYF.

This clone was found many times. V gene TRBV30 combines with J gene TRBJ2-1; D not resolved. Per germline, CDR1 GTSNPN and CDR2 SVGIG (reference sequence). Trimming took 4 bases from V and 3 from J, leaving 13 bases between them. The CDR3 length is 14 residues. The CDR3 loop is CAWKPGNIYNEQFF. Written as DNA, the CDR3 is TGTGCCTGGAAACCCGGAAACATCTACAATGAGCAGTTCTTC. Drawing the rest from reference TRBV30 and TRBJ2-1, the complete variable domain is SQTIHQWPATLVQPVGSPLSLECTVEGTSNPNLYWYRQAAGRGLQLLFYSVGIGQISSEVPQNLSASRPQDRQFILSSKKLLLSDSGFYLCAWKPGNIYNEQFFGPGTRLTVL.

The chain uses TRBV6-5 and TRBJ2-1; D remains unclear. V shed 7 bases and J shed 5 bases, with 12 bases lying between them. CDR3 length: 13 amino acids. Germline values: CDR1 MNHEY, CDR2 SVGAGI. The CDR3, as DNA: TGTGCCAGCAAAAGTAGCTTGCACAATGAGCAGTTCTTC. Its protein is CASKSSLHNEQFF.

The CDR3 spells CASSQTFNENTEAFF. In DNA form, the CDR3 reads TGCGCCAGCAGCCAAACGTTTAACGAGAACACTGAAGCTTTCTTT. V gene TRBV4-1 combines with J gene TRBJ1-1; no definite D call. The CDR3 loop spans 15 amino acids. Trimming shortened V by 2 bases and J by 1 base, and 11 bases separated the two germline ends. Germline CDR1 is MGHRA and CDR2 is YSYEKL.

This clone appeared a single time. In DNA form, the CDR3 reads TGTGCCAGCAGCCCGCAGGGGGACAATCAGCCCCAGCATTTT. Residues: CASSPQGDNQPQHF. This chain joins TRBV6-5 and TRBJ1-5; 7 positions agree with TRBD1. CDR1 and CDR2 (germline): MNHEY, SVGAGI. V dropped 6 bases and J dropped 3; count of bases not matched to a gene: 5. CDR3 length equals 14 residues.

This chain links TRBV5-6 with TRBJ1-2; D might be TRBD1 (5 bases). Trimming stripped 7 bases from V and 2 bases from J, with 18 bases between. The CDR3 has 15 amino acids. The germline V gene has CDR1 SGHDT and CDR2 YYEEEE. The CDR3 bases are TGTGCCAGCGGAGCCAGACAGCAAACCAACTATGGCTACACCTTC. This gives the protein CASGARQQTNYGYTF.

The chain couples TRBV9 to TRBJ1-3; D is unresolved. This CDR3 is built from 16 residues. Germline CDR1 SGDLS, CDR2 YYNGEE. V gave up 0 bases and J gave up 3 bases, with 13 bases separating them. The CDR3 loop reads CASSVDYNRIGNTIYF. DNA of the CDR3: TGTGCCAGCAGCGTAGATTACAACAGAATTGGAAACACCATATATTTT.

This sequence joins TRBV19 and TRBJ1-5; no firm D call. The CDR3 contains 14 residues. The germline V gene encodes CDR1 LNHDA and CDR2 SQIVND (reference sequence). V lost 11 bases, J lost 0 bases, and 14 bases lay in between. This CDR3 is CASKRVNSNQPQHF. Written as DNA, the CDR3 is TGTGCCTCAAAAAGAGTTAATAGCAATCAGCCCCAGCATTTT.

This clone was counted ten times or more. Other DNA sequences within the sample encode an identical CDR3. V and J are TRBV2 and TRBJ1-3; no clear D gene. The V gene's germline CDR1 is SNHLY and CDR2 FYNNEI. Trimming removed 5 bases from V and 1 base from J, with 9 bases in between. This CDR3 comprises 14 residues. CDR3 in amino acids: CASSRTVSGNTIYF. The CDR3 coding sequence is TGTGCCAGCAGTAGGACGGTTTCTGGAAACACCATATATTTT.

This clone appeared a few times. The sample contains more than one DNA sequence encoding this CDR3. The genes are TRBV5-1 and TRBJ2-3, with D possibly matching TRBD1 (5 bases). CDR1 SGHRS and CDR2 YFSETQ come from the germline V gene. This CDR3 is 16 amino acids long. The V and J ends lost 0 bases and 2 bases respectively, with 13 bases between them. CDR3 sequence: CASSLGGAPATDTQYF. The CDR3 DNA reads as TGCGCCAGCAGCTTGGGTGGGGCCCCCGCCACAGATACGCAGTATTTT.